A single sample is the source of the 24 T cell receptor beta chains below, sequenced in a study of T cell repertoires in cytomegalovirus infection. TCRdb recomputed calls from the reads with MiXCR, one row per CDR3 protein. The sample lists about half a million distinct CDR3 sequences, 33% occurring once. For these receptors, no antigen is known. This specimen consisted of cultured PBMCs, obtained from culture after CMV antigen stimulation. These TCRs come from a human donor in good health (CMV status not recorded). Some clones in this sample may be carry-over from other donors' samples.

A few counts support this clonotype. The chain joins TRBV7-3 to TRBJ2-1; 7 nucleotides match TRBD2. Trimming at V came to 6 bases and at J to 2 bases, leaving 7 bases not matched to a gene. Germline V gene data show CDR1 as SGHTA and CDR2 as FQGTGA. The CDR3 has 15 amino acids. Written as DNA, the CDR3 is TGTGCCAGCAGGGGAGGGTCGTCAACCTACAATGAGCAGTTCTTC. Translated: CASRGGSSTYNEQFF.

This clonotype was seen repeatedly, ten times or more. The V gene is TRBV15, the J gene TRBJ2-3, with 8 bases fitting TRBD2. V trimming: 1 base; J trimming: 1 base; junction bases outside the gene matches: 4. Germline V gene sequence: CDR1 LNHNV, CDR2 YYDKDF (reference sequence). The CDR3 runs 16 residues. The CDR3 spells CATSRAPAGGTDTQYF. The CDR3, as DNA: TGTGCCACCAGCAGAGCGCCAGCGGGAGGCACAGATACGCAGTATTTT.

Only a few counts were recorded for this clonotype. The J gene is TRBJ2-1, the V gene TRBV12-3 or TRBV12-4; D gene unclear. Trimming left V 2 bases short and J 4 bases short, with 6 bases between. CDR3 size: 13 residues. CDR3 residues: CASSLLTYNEQFF. The CDR3 DNA follows: TGTGCCAGCAGTTTACTAACTTACAATGAGCAGTTCTTC.

This clonotype has a handful of counts. The CDR3 coding sequence is TGTGCCAGCAGCGGGACTAGCAGTCAAGAGACCCAGTACTTC. It encodes CASSGTSSQETQYF. This chain connects TRBV5-6 to TRBJ2-5; 9 bases fit TRBD2. Germline loops: CDR1 SGHDT, CDR2 YYEEEE. The CDR3 contains 14 residues. V dropped 4 bases and J dropped 2; count of bases not matched to a gene: 3.

This chain's CDR3 is CAISGWSPGGDEQYF. The CDR3 nucleotides read TGTGCCATCAGCGGTTGGAGTCCCGGGGGCGACGAGCAGTACTTC. The chain has TRBV10-3 and TRBJ2-7; the D gene could be TRBD1 or TRBD2 (6 bases each). The germline gives CDR1 ENHRY, CDR2 SYGVKD. The CDR3 sequence is 15 residues long. The V and J ends lost 6 bases and 5 bases respectively, with 20 bases between them.

The J gene is TRBJ2-7, the V gene TRBV5-4, with D possibly being TRBD1 or TRBD2 (5 bases each). The CDR3 sequence is 15 residues long. Trimming left V 0 bases short and J 2 bases short, with 12 bases between. Germline lookup yields CDR1 SGHNT and CDR2 YYREEE (reference sequence). The CDR3 region has the DNA TGTGCCAGCAGCTTGGGCTCGGGACCGACCTACGAGCAGTACTTC. It translates to CASSLGSGPTYEQYF.

This chain's CDR3 is CASSFGLDWETQYF. The DNA for the CDR3 is TGTGCCAGCAGTTTCGGACTAGATTGGGAGACCCAGTACTTC. The chain employs TRBV12-3 or TRBV12-4 and TRBJ2-5, with 7 bases aligning to TRBD2. CDR3 length equals 14 residues. The V segment lost 3 bases and the J segment 5 bases; nucleotides outside the gene matches: 6.

The chain links TRBV9 to TRBJ2-7; the D gene is possibly TRBD2 (6 bases). V shed 4 bases and J shed 3 bases, with 11 bases lying between them. This CDR3 spans 13 amino acids. The germline CDR1 and CDR2 sequences are SGDLS and YYNGEE. The CDR3 DNA follows: TGTGCCAGCAGCCCAATGGAGGGCTACGAGCAGTACTTC. Translating gives CASSPMEGYEQYF.

This clonotype came up many times. This chain links TRBV7-8 with TRBJ2-7; D remains unclear. The CDR3 extends over 14 amino acids. The germline gives CDR1 SGHVS, CDR2 FQNEAQ. Deletions cut 5 bases from V and 1 base from J, with 12 bases between. CDR3 sequence: CASSPSEWSYEQYV. In DNA, the CDR3 is TGTGCCAGCAGCCCCTCGGAGTGGTCCTACGAGCAGTACGTC.

The rearrangement uses TRBV28 and TRBJ1-5, with TRBD1 identical over 10 bases. From germline, CDR1 is MDHEN and CDR2 SYDVKM. V shed 3 bases, J shed 4 bases, and the junction held 18 bases outside the gene matches. The CDR3 contains 20 residues. For the CDR3, the DNA is TGTGCCAGCAGTTTCCCAAAGGGACAGGGGAGAGCAAGTCGTAATCAGCCCCAGCATTTT. Amino acid sequence: CASSFPKGQGRASRNQPQHF.

This clonotype came up a few times. This chain joins TRBV5-5 and TRBJ2-4; 7 nucleotides match TRBD2. V dropped 4 bases and J dropped 1; count of bases not matched to a gene: 17. The CDR3 covers 19 residues. CDR1 is SGHKS, CDR2 YYEKEE, per germline (reference sequence). The CDR3 DNA sequence: TGTGCCAGCAGCCCCTACTGGGAGGGTCGGGTCAGGGCCAAAAACATTCAGTACTTC. Amino acids: CASSPYWEGRVRAKNIQYF. The full variable domain, with the rest looked up from reference TRBV5-5 and TRBJ2-4, is DAGVTQSPTHLIKTRGQQVTLRCSPISGHKSVSWYQQVLGQGPQFIFQYYEKEERGRGNFPDRFSARQFPNYSSELNVNALLLGDSALYLCASSPYWEGRVRAKNIQYFGAGTRLSVL.

The chain joins TRBV5-1 to TRBJ2-7; 7 bases align to TRBD2. The J segment lost 3 bases and the V segment lost 0 bases, leaving 6 bases of the junction unmatched. CDR1 SGHRS and CDR2 YFSETQ come from the germline V gene. The CDR3 consists of 15 residues. The CDR3 coding sequence is TGCGCCAGCAGCTTGGAGGCGGCGGGGGTCTACGAGCAGTACTTC. The encoded protein is CASSLEAAGVYEQYF.

The V and J genes are TRBV28 and TRBJ2-5; 7 bases fit TRBD2. V was clipped by 7 bases and J by 6 bases; unmatched bases: 11. Germline CDR1 MDHEN, CDR2 SYDVKM. The CDR3 is 14 amino acids. CDR3 nucleotide sequence: TGTGCCAGCACCCCGCGGGAGAATAGGAAGACCCAGTACTTC. It encodes CASTPRENRKTQYF.

V and J are TRBV10-3 and TRBJ1-6; D is unresolved. The CDR3 spans 16 residues. Germline CDR1 and CDR2: ENHRY and SYGVKD. Trimming removed 2 bases at V and 5 bases at J, with 13 bases between. CDR3 loop: CAISETLNRDNSPLHF. The CDR3 bases are TGTGCCATCAGTGAGACCCTAAACAGAGATAATTCACCCCTCCACTTT.

This clonotype occurred many times. This sequence joins TRBV12-3 or TRBV12-4 and TRBJ1-2; D ambiguous. The germline V and J ends were trimmed by 1 base and 5 bases, with 11 bases remaining between them. The CDR3 runs 14 residues. CDR3 residues: CASSLGAKRYGYTF. For the CDR3, the DNA is TGTGCCAGCAGTTTAGGGGCCAAGAGGTATGGCTACACCTTC.

This clonotype occurred a few times. The J gene is TRBJ1-1, the V gene TRBV7-2; a weak D match, TRBD1 (5 bases). CDR3 size: 14 residues. V lost 3 bases to trimming and J lost 6 bases, with 14 bases between them. The germline CDR1 and CDR2 sequences are SGHTA and FQGNSA. CDR3 residues: CASSFLVRDPEAFF. CDR3 nucleotide sequence: TGTGCCAGCAGCTTTTTGGTCAGGGATCCTGAAGCTTTCTTT.

This chain joins TRBV6-5 and TRBJ1-1; a weak D match, TRBD1 (5 bases). Trimming took 2 bases from V and 5 from J, leaving 9 bases between them. The CDR3 is 13 residues long. Germline CDR1 and CDR2: MNHEY and SVGAGI. CDR3 nucleotides: TGTGCCAGCAGTTACCTTCAGGGTACTGAAGCTTTCTTT. It is translated as CASSYLQGTEAFF.

This clonotype was seen a handful of times. The genes are TRBV20-1 and TRBJ2-7; D is unclear. CDR3 length: 13 amino acids. The germline V and J ends were trimmed by 6 bases and 2 bases, with 14 bases remaining between them. Germline CDR1 and CDR2: DFQATT and SNEGSKA (reference sequence). The CDR3 here is CSARSVQTYEQYV. In DNA, the CDR3 is TGCAGTGCCAGAAGCGTACAAACCTACGAGCAGTACGTC.

This clonotype was counted many times. The V call is TRBV7-2, the J call TRBJ1-5, with unresolved D. Between the trimmed V and J ends, which lost 0 bases and 3 bases, there was a span of 9 bases. Germline-derived CDR1 and CDR2 are SGHTA and FQGNSA. CDR3 length equals 15 residues. In DNA form, the CDR3 reads TGTGCCAGCAGCTTAGCAGGGAACGACAATCAGCCCCAGCATTTT. Its translation is CASSLAGNDNQPQHF.

This clonotype was counted a few times. The chain carries TRBV6-6 and TRBJ2-1; the match to TRBD2 covers 9 bases. This CDR3 region has 15 residues. Germline CDR1 and CDR2: MNHNY and SVGAGI (reference sequence). J was trimmed by 4 bases and V by 6 bases; bases with no gene match: 7. The CDR3 protein is CASSTTSGIYNEQFF. The CDR3 nucleotides are TGTGCCAGCAGCACGACTAGCGGAATTTACAATGAGCAGTTCTTC.

CDR3 bases: TGTGCCAGCAGCCTAAAAACACGGGGAGGATCTGGGGCCAACGTCCTGACTTTC. This sequence encodes CASSLKTRGGSGANVLTF. The J gene is TRBJ2-6, the V gene TRBV7-8, with D perhaps matching TRBD2 (6 bases). The CDR3 loop spans 18 amino acids. Germline assignment: CDR1 SGHVS and CDR2 FQNEAQ. Deletions cut 5 bases from V and 1 base from J, with 18 bases between.

The chain links TRBV2 to TRBJ2-5, with D possibly being TRBD1 (7 bases). Germline loops: CDR1 SNHLY, CDR2 FYNNEI. V lost 7 bases to trimming and J lost 3 bases, with 15 bases between them. This CDR3 is 14 amino acids long. The CDR3: CASNRGTVKETQYF. The CDR3 DNA follows: TGTGCCAGCAATCGCGGGACAGTAAAAGAGACCCAGTACTTC.

This clonotype was detected a few times. The chain joins TRBV7-2 to TRBJ1-2, with D possibly TRBD1 on 6 matching bases. Germline values: CDR1 SGHTA, CDR2 FQGNSA. CDR3 length: 15 residues. The germline V and J ends were trimmed by 0 bases and 4 bases, with 12 bases remaining between them. The CDR3 coding sequence is TGTGCCAGCAGCTTAGCATCAGGGGCGATCTATGGCTACACCTTC. Translating gives CASSLASGAIYGYTF.

Turning to this clonotype: A read error is possible here, since a much larger clone lies one base away. The genes are TRBV9 and TRBJ1-5; D gene ambiguous. The V and J ends lost 0 bases and 0 bases respectively, with 4 bases between them. Germline CDR1 SGDLS, CDR2 YYNGEE. CDR3 length: 14 amino acids. The CDR3 nucleotides read TGTGCCAGCAGCGTAGGACATAGCAATCAGCCCCAGCATTTT. Translation: CASSVGHSNQPQHF.